The rows below give T cell receptor beta chains drawn from one sample of a study of cytomegalovirus exposure and HLA in healthy donors. TCRdb's copy holds only in-frame clones and misses some; the assay was immunoSEQ multiplex PCR. There are some 150,000 clones in the sample; 65% to 90% occur only once, and around 6.6% lies in the top ten. The source material was PBMCs. The receptors here all came from a woman between 45 and 65 years old in good health and CMV-seropositive. The CDR3 runs from the conserved cysteine through the conserved F or W. The order of the fields is V gene, J gene, CDR3 protein.

TRBV10-3	TRBJ2-2	CAIRGTSGGTGELFF
TRBV27	TRBJ2-4	CASSHTGVKNIQYF
TRBV27	TRBJ1-4	CASSPRRGGHATNEKLFF
TRBV11-2	TRBJ2-1	CASSHRTGPGANEQFF
TRBV21-1	TRBJ2-3	CASVGQRADTQYF
TRBV20-1	TRBJ2-1	CSAQTGNEQFF
TRBV6-1	TRBJ2-1	CASSRGLSYNEQFF
TRBV27	TRBJ2-3	CASRRTGRKNTQYF
TRBV5-1	TRBJ1-5	CASSLGTDNQPQHF
TRBV2	TRBJ2-1	CAGRTSGARGNEQFF
TRBV5-4	TRBJ1-2	CASSPPGGIYGYTF
TRBV28	TRBJ2-1	CASSRLAGGPTRNNEQFF
TRBV6-5	TRBJ1-1	CASSSTGFNTEAFF
TRBV9	TRBJ2-3	CASSGSAGGITDTQYF
TRBV4-3	TRBJ2-1	CASSPSGGAYNEQFF
TRBV27	TRBJ2-1	CASSQGAAYNEQFF
TRBV18	TRBJ1-5	CASSPEGAKPQHF
TRBV6-5	TRBJ2-1	CASSWGQIVPNEQFF
TRBV5-4	TRBJ1-2	CASSLNRQGSKDGYTF
TRBV7-6	TRBJ2-1	CASSPETGYNEQFF
TRBV7-8	TRBJ1-1	CASSLHFPFAKNTEAFF
TRBV14	TRBJ2-2	CASSALAGRAVGELFF
TRBV30	TRBJ2-1	CAWSVFRGYNEQFF
TRBV18	TRBJ1-4	CASSLNRDSKMGNEKLFF
TRBV5-1	TRBJ2-2	CASSSNTGELFF
TRBV2	TRBJ1-2	CASSYQGIGYTF
TRBV5-4	TRBJ1-6	CASSSQGTPLHF
TRBV7-8	TRBJ1-5	CASSPRTGISNQPQHF
TRBV27	TRBJ2-1	CASSLSSGDNEQFF
TRBV9	TRBJ2-1	CASSVGGGASEQFF
TRBV6-5	TRBJ1-2	CASSRQGQSGYTF
TRBV10-1	TRBJ2-1	CASSESRGGADEQFF
TRBV28	TRBJ1-6	CASSPGNSPLHF
TRBV19	TRBJ2-7	CASSIGGYKDRNEPYEQYF
TRBV29-1	TRBJ1-2	CSVPETGKMDGYTF
TRBV10-3	TRBJ1-1	CAISDLWDTANTEAFF
TRBV1	TRBJ2-2	CTSSHACGGPGELFF
TRBV28	TRBJ2-7	CASSLRGGRNEQYF
TRBV7-3	TRBJ2-6	CASSPRGTTSGANVLTF
TRBV6-6	TRBJ2-5	CASSYNPIQETQYF
TRBV7-9	TRBJ2-3	CSSSALAGGQYF
TRBV30	TRBJ2-2	CAWRAENTGELFF
TRBV19	TRBJ2-3	CASSARDEYTDTQYF
TRBV7-2	TRBJ2-3	CASSSGLAGRDTQYF
TRBV27	TRBJ2-3	CASSLLGSSGGTDTQYF
TRBV25-1	TRBJ1-5	CASSFSGSNQPQHF
TRBV19	TRBJ1-4	CASSWTGVATNEKLFF
TRBV6-5	TRBJ2-3	CASKRTGGTDTQYF
TRBV6-6	TRBJ2-3	CASIQGSLLLSDTQYF
TRBV30	TRBJ2-1	CAWSGGKGAGEQFF